These 24 T cell receptor beta chains came from one sample sequenced in a study of Ad26.COV2.S vaccination and SARS-CoV-2 variants. Treatment reported: roughly 19 received Ad26.COV2.S at low or high dose, single or two shots; about 5 received placebo; per-sample allocation not given. The samples were gathered on day 63 after the first injection of vaccine or placebo. Sequencing used immunoSEQ multiplex PCR; TCRdb keeps in-frame clones, though not all of them. Of 400,000 to 450,000 clones listed, around 90% are singletons. Sequenced material: peripheral blood, taken in a trial of Ad26.COV2.S vaccine versus placebo. The receptors stem from a person between 18 and 60 years old who received the Ad26.COV2.S COVID-19 vaccine or a placebo.

The rearrangement joins TRBV6-1 to TRBJ2-7, with 7 bases aligning to TRBD1. Germline V gene sequence: CDR1 MNHNS, CDR2 SASEGT. The CDR3 extends over 15 amino acids. Trimming at V came to 3 bases and at J to 2 bases, leaving 7 bases not matched to a gene. This CDR3 is CASSERPGTAYEQYF. CDR3 nucleotide sequence: TGTGCCAGCAGTGAGAGGCCCGGGACAGCCTACGAGCAGTACTTC.

The genes are TRBV30 and TRBJ2-7; 8 nucleotides agree with TRBD1. The CDR3 totals 13 residues. The V and J ends lost 7 bases and 3 bases, in that order; junction bases with no gene match: 8. The germline V gene encodes CDR1 GTSNPN and CDR2 SVGIG (reference sequence). CDR3 bases: TGTGCCTTCGAACGAGGACAGGGCTACGAGCAGTACTTC. It specifies CAFERGQGYEQYF.

The CDR3 spells CASSYGVSGSQETQYF. The CDR3 DNA reads as TGTGCCAGCAGTTACGGGGTGAGCGGGAGCCAAGAGACCCAGTACTTC. V and J are TRBV6-2 or TRBV6-3 and TRBJ2-5; TRBD2 matches at 8 bases. The length of the CDR3 is 16 residues. V trimming: 2 bases; J trimming: 1 base; junction bases outside the gene matches: 6. The germline V gene has CDR1 MNHEY and CDR2 SVGEGT.

The rearrangement uses TRBV4-1 and TRBJ1-1, with a tentative D call TRBD1 (6 bases). This CDR3 contains 15 residues. With 0 bases removed from V and 5 bases from J, the gap between germline ends came to 13 bases. Per germline, CDR1 MGHRA and CDR2 YSYEKL. CDR3 sequence reads: CASSQEEAGATEAFF. In nucleotides, the CDR3 is TGCGCCAGCAGCCAAGAGGAGGCAGGGGCGACTGAAGCTTTCTTT.

V usage is TRBV11-2 and J usage is TRBJ2-4, with a weak D call TRBD1 (7 bases). The germline V gene has CDR1 SGHAT and CDR2 FQNNGV. Trimming took off 0 bases at V and 7 bases at J, with 10 bases between the two ends. The CDR3 is 14 residues long. CDR3 sequence reads: CASSLDRGANIQYF. DNA for the CDR3: TGTGCCAGCAGCTTAGACAGGGGGGCGAACATTCAGTACTTC.

The chain combines TRBV6-4 with TRBJ2-5; 10 bases are shared with TRBD2. This CDR3 has 16 amino acids. Germline lookup yields CDR1 MRHNA and CDR2 SNTAGT. The ends lost 4 bases at V and 1 base at J; junction bases unmatched: 6. Here the CDR3 reads CASSASGLASQETQYF. The DNA of the CDR3 is TGTGCCAGCAGTGCCTCGGGACTAGCGAGCCAAGAGACCCAGTACTTC.

The chain joins TRBV27 to TRBJ2-1; 9 bases match TRBD2. Germline CDR1 is MNHEY and CDR2 is SMNVEV (reference sequence). This CDR3 spans 15 amino acids. J lost 6 bases, V lost 6 bases, and 9 bases had no gene match. The CDR3 is CASRNIAGASNEQFF. The DNA of the CDR3 is TGTGCCAGCAGGAACATAGCGGGAGCCAGCAATGAGCAGTTCTTC.

The chain joins TRBV19 to TRBJ1-1; D ambiguous. Germline V gene lookup returns CDR1 LNHDA and CDR2 SQIVND (reference sequence). This CDR3 is built from 15 residues. V lost 7 bases, J lost 3 bases, and 18 bases lay in between. The DNA for the CDR3 is TGTGCCAGTACCCCGTGGGGAGGTAGGGACACTGAAGCTTTCTTT. Protein: CASTPWGGRDTEAFF. The whole variable domain, filled in from reference TRBV19 and TRBJ1-1, reads DGGITQSPKYLFRKEGQNVTLSCEQNLNHDAMYWYRQDPGQGLRLIYYSQIVNDFQKGDIAEGYSVSREKKESFPLTVTSAQKNPTAFYLCASTPWGGRDTEAFFGQGTRLTVV.

J is TRBJ1-4 and V is TRBV19, with 10 nucleotides matching TRBD1. The CDR3 totals 14 residues. After removal of 4 bases from V and 10 bases from J, the junction contained 6 bases not matched to a gene. Germline V gene data show CDR1 as LNHDA and CDR2 as SQIVND (reference sequence). The CDR3 nucleotides read TGTGCCAGTAGTACCGACAGGGGGCAGCGAAAACTGTTTTTT. Translated: CASSTDRGQRKLFF.

The chain employs TRBV7-2 and TRBJ2-1; 9 bases agree with TRBD2. V lost 3 bases, J lost 6 bases, and 9 bases stayed unmatched. Germline-derived CDR1 and CDR2 are SGHTA and FQGNSA. The length of the CDR3 is 16 residues. CDR3 loop: CASSFSLAGDFNEQFF. DNA for the CDR3: TGTGCCAGCAGCTTTAGCTTAGCGGGAGATTTCAATGAGCAGTTCTTC.

The rearrangement joins TRBV7-2 to TRBJ2-1; D might be TRBD1 (6 bases). CDR3 length equals 15 residues. V lost 3 bases, J lost 6 bases, and 15 bases lay in between. The V gene's germline CDR1 is SGHTA and CDR2 FQGNSA. The chain's CDR3 is CASSLEQGFGNEQFF. The CDR3 DNA reads as TGTGCCAGCAGCTTGGAACAGGGTTTTGGCAATGAGCAGTTCTTC.

The rearrangement links TRBV11-2 to TRBJ1-3; 7 nucleotides match TRBD1. This CDR3 has 16 amino acids. The germline V gene has CDR1 SGHAT and CDR2 FQNNGV. J gave up 4 bases and V 3 bases, and 9 bases lay outside the gene matches. The CDR3 nucleotides read TGTGCCAGCAGCTTTAGGGGGCTCTCGGCGGGAAACACCATATATTTT. Translating it yields CASSFRGLSAGNTIYF.

This clone was observed once. The chain joins TRBV28 to TRBJ2-5; possible D gene TRBD1, 5 bases. This CDR3 spans 15 amino acids. Germline V CDR1 and CDR2: MDHEN, SYDVKM. Trimming shortened V by 6 bases and J by 1 base, and 15 bases separated the two germline ends. DNA for the CDR3: TGTGCCAGCAGCTCGACAGATTCAATCCAAGAGACCCAGTACTTC. Residues: CASSSTDSIQETQYF.

Notes on this clone: At the DNA level, this CDR3 is encoded by other sequences in the same sample as well. The chain recombines TRBV27 with TRBJ2-7, with 9 nucleotides matching TRBD1. CDR1 and CDR2 (germline): MNHEY, SMNVEV (reference sequence). This CDR3 is 14 amino acids long. V trimming: 6 bases; J trimming: 2 bases; junction bases outside the gene matches: 5. The CDR3 coding sequence is TGTGCCAGCAGCCCGGGACAGGGAGCCTACGAGCAGTACTTC. Translation gives CASSPGQGAYEQYF.

The rearrangement joins TRBV9 to TRBJ1-1; D not resolved. CDR1 SGDLS and CDR2 YYNGEE come from the germline V gene. Trimming cost V 1 base and J 4 bases, with 8 bases left between them. This CDR3 contains 13 residues. In DNA, the CDR3 is TGTGCCAGCAGCGTAACGCCAGGCACTGAAGCTTTCTTT. The encoded protein is CASSVTPGTEAFF.

The chain couples TRBV7-2 to TRBJ2-7, with 15 nucleotides matching TRBD2. The junction had 11 bases not matched to a gene; V was cut back by 5 bases and J by 6 bases. The CDR3 has 17 amino acids. Per the germline V gene, CDR1 is SGHTA and CDR2 is FQGNSA. In DNA form, the CDR3 reads TGTGCCAGCAGCCTCGGACTAGCGGGAGGGCCCGAGCGCGAGCAGTACTTC. Protein sequence: CASSLGLAGGPEREQYF. Using reference TRBV7-2 and TRBJ2-7 for the parts outside the CDR3, the full variable domain is GAGVSQSPSNKVTEKGKDVELRCDPISGHTALYWYRQSLGQGLEFLIYFQGNSAPDKSGLPSDRFSAERTGGSVSTLTIQRTQQEDSAVYLCASSLGLAGGPEREQYFGPGTRLTVT.

The CDR3 DNA sequence: TGCGCCAGCTCCCCTGGGTTCGCGTCCCTGACCTACAATGAGCAGTTCTTC. Its translation is CASSPGFASLTYNEQFF. This chain uses TRBV5-1 with TRBJ2-1; no firm D call. From germline, CDR1 is SGHRS and CDR2 YFSETQ. The CDR3 extends over 17 amino acids. V was cut by 7 bases and J by 2 bases, with 22 bases left in between.

This chain links TRBV5-1 with TRBJ1-6; D is possibly TRBD1 (6 bases). The CDR3 extends over 15 amino acids. Trimming took 4 bases from V and 6 from J, leaving 14 bases between them. CDR1 and CDR2 (germline): SGHRS, YFSETQ. In DNA form, the CDR3 reads TGCGCCAGCAGCGTGGAGACAGGCGGTAATTCACCCCTCCACTTT. It specifies CASSVETGGNSPLHF. The variable domain in full, completed from reference TRBV5-1 and TRBJ1-6, reads KAGVTQTPRYLIKTRGQQVTLSCSPISGHRSVSWYQQTPGQGLQFLFEYFSETQRNKGNFPGRFSGRQFSNSRSEMNVSTLELGDSALYLCASSVETGGNSPLHFGNGTRLTVT.

The chain couples TRBV28 to TRBJ2-1, with 9 bases matching TRBD2. V dropped 4 bases and J dropped 3; count of bases not matched to a gene: 7. Germline assignment: CDR1 MDHEN and CDR2 SYDVKM. This CDR3 is built from 16 residues. CDR3 residues: CASSSDSGRVYNEQFF. CDR3 nucleotides: TGTGCCAGCAGTTCCGATAGCGGGAGAGTCTACAATGAGCAGTTCTTC.

The chain has TRBV15 and TRBJ2-7; 15 bases are a match to TRBD2. CDR1 and CDR2 from the germline V gene are LNHNV and YYDKDF (reference sequence). V shed 4 bases and J 4 bases; nucleotides not matched to a gene: 11. The CDR3 covers 18 residues. This chain's CDR3 is CATSTIGLAGGLGYEQYF. CDR3 sequence (DNA): TGTGCCACCAGCACTATTGGACTAGCGGGAGGGTTGGGGTACGAGCAGTACTTC.

The rearrangement joins TRBV5-6 to TRBJ2-5; 7 bases line up with TRBD1. This CDR3 is built from 13 residues. Unmatched junction bases numbered 5, after V lost 4 bases and J lost 5 bases. Germline V gives CDR1 SGHDT, CDR2 YYEEEE. The DNA for the CDR3 is TGTGCCAGCAGCACTGACAGGGCCGAGACCCAGTACTTC. It encodes CASSTDRAETQYF.

The rearrangement uses TRBV7-9 and TRBJ2-3; 9 bases agree with TRBD1. Germline CDR1 reads SEHNR; CDR2 reads FQNEAQ (reference sequence). This CDR3 region has 16 residues. Trimming at V came to 5 bases and at J to 5 bases, leaving 11 bases not matched to a gene. The CDR3 bases are TGTGCCAGCAGCCGACCCGGGACAGGGCTGGGAGATACGCAGTATTTT. Protein sequence: CASSRPGTGLGDTQYF.

V gene TRBV6-1 combines with J gene TRBJ2-1; D possibly uses TRBD1 or TRBD2 (5 bases each). V was cut by 2 bases and J by 9 bases, with 14 bases left in between. Germline lookup yields CDR1 MNHNS and CDR2 SASEGT. The CDR3 contains 14 residues. CDR3 sequence: CASSENLGVGEQFF. In nucleotides, the CDR3 is TGTGCCAGCAGTGAAAACCTGGGGGTCGGTGAGCAGTTCTTC.

This clone came up once. The chain is built from TRBV19 and TRBJ2-5; a weak D match, TRBD1 (6 bases). CDR1 is LNHDA and CDR2 is SQIVND in the germline V gene (reference sequence). The CDR3 totals 15 residues. V lost 6 bases, J lost 2 bases, and 16 bases lay in between. The CDR3 sequence: CASRLTDRPQETQYF. CDR3 nucleotide sequence: TGTGCCAGTAGACTAACCGACAGGCCTCAAGAGACCCAGTACTTC.